The 4 T cell receptor beta chains below were found in one sample sequenced in a study of regulatory T cells in long-lasting Graves disease (dated by TCRdb to about 2021). What the time point label conveys for this sample: newly diagnosed GD, antithyroid drugs for less than 3 months. RNA was extracted from PBMCs in TRIzol for both TCR sequencing and RNA sequencing. The library was made by multiplex PCR. Sequencer: Illumina HiSeq 4000. To build TCR beta libraries, CDR3 regions were amplified by Arm-PCR using iRepertoire HTBI primers. The public reads were run again by TCRdb, first through fastp at Q25 and then through MiXCR, and only productive beta chains were kept. Each CDR3 protein appears once, grouped with its most common genes and DNA. The table for this sample lists roughly 320,000 distinct CDR3 sequences; roughly a sixth of them were counted only once. The ten largest account for 25% to 30% of the sample.

The same data also went into a second study, on T cells in Graves' hyperthyroidism and ophthalmopathy.

Here the sequenced sample was peripheral blood mononuclear cells (PBMCs), taken at new diagnosis, from a patient treated with antithyroid drugs. These receptors all come from a man aged 40-50 years with Graves disease. Donor details come from another sample of the same person, matched by shared clones.

The rearrangement joins TRBV5-4 to TRBJ2-3; TRBD2 aligns across 8 bases. Trimming at V came to 9 bases and at J to 0 bases, leaving 9 bases not matched to a gene. The CDR3 contains 15 residues. From germline, CDR1 is SGHNT and CDR2 YYREEE (reference sequence). As DNA, the CDR3 is TGTGCCACGCGGTTAGCGGGACCAAGCACAGATACGCAGTATTTT. Its protein is CATRLAGPSTDTQYF.

This clonotype was seen ten or more times. The rearrangement uses TRBV5-1 and TRBJ2-3; unclear D gene. CDR3 size: 14 residues. V lost 5 bases and J lost 1, with 11 bases in between. The germline CDR1 and CDR2 sequences are SGHRS and YFSETQ. The CDR3 DNA sequence: TGCGCCAGCAGGACTGGCCCAGGCACAGATACGCAGTATTTT. This encodes CASRTGPGTDTQYF.

This clonotype has ten or more counts. The rearrangement joins TRBV10-2 to TRBJ1-5; D remains unclear. The germline gives CDR1 WSHSY, CDR2 SAAADI. Trimming removed 7 bases from V and 0 bases from J, with 10 bases in between. This CDR3 has 14 amino acids. CDR3 DNA sequence: TGCGCCAGCATGGAAGGTTATAGCAATCAGCCCCAGCATTTT. It codes for CASMEGYSNQPQHF.

The J gene is TRBJ2-7, the V gene TRBV29-1; unclear D gene. V dropped 6 bases and J dropped 6 bases, with 12 bases sitting between them. CDR1 and CDR2 (germline): SQVTM, ANQGSEA. This CDR3 is built from 11 residues. The CDR3 spells CSVIWSSEQYF. The CDR3 DNA follows: TGCAGCGTAATATGGAGCTCCGAGCAGTACTTC.